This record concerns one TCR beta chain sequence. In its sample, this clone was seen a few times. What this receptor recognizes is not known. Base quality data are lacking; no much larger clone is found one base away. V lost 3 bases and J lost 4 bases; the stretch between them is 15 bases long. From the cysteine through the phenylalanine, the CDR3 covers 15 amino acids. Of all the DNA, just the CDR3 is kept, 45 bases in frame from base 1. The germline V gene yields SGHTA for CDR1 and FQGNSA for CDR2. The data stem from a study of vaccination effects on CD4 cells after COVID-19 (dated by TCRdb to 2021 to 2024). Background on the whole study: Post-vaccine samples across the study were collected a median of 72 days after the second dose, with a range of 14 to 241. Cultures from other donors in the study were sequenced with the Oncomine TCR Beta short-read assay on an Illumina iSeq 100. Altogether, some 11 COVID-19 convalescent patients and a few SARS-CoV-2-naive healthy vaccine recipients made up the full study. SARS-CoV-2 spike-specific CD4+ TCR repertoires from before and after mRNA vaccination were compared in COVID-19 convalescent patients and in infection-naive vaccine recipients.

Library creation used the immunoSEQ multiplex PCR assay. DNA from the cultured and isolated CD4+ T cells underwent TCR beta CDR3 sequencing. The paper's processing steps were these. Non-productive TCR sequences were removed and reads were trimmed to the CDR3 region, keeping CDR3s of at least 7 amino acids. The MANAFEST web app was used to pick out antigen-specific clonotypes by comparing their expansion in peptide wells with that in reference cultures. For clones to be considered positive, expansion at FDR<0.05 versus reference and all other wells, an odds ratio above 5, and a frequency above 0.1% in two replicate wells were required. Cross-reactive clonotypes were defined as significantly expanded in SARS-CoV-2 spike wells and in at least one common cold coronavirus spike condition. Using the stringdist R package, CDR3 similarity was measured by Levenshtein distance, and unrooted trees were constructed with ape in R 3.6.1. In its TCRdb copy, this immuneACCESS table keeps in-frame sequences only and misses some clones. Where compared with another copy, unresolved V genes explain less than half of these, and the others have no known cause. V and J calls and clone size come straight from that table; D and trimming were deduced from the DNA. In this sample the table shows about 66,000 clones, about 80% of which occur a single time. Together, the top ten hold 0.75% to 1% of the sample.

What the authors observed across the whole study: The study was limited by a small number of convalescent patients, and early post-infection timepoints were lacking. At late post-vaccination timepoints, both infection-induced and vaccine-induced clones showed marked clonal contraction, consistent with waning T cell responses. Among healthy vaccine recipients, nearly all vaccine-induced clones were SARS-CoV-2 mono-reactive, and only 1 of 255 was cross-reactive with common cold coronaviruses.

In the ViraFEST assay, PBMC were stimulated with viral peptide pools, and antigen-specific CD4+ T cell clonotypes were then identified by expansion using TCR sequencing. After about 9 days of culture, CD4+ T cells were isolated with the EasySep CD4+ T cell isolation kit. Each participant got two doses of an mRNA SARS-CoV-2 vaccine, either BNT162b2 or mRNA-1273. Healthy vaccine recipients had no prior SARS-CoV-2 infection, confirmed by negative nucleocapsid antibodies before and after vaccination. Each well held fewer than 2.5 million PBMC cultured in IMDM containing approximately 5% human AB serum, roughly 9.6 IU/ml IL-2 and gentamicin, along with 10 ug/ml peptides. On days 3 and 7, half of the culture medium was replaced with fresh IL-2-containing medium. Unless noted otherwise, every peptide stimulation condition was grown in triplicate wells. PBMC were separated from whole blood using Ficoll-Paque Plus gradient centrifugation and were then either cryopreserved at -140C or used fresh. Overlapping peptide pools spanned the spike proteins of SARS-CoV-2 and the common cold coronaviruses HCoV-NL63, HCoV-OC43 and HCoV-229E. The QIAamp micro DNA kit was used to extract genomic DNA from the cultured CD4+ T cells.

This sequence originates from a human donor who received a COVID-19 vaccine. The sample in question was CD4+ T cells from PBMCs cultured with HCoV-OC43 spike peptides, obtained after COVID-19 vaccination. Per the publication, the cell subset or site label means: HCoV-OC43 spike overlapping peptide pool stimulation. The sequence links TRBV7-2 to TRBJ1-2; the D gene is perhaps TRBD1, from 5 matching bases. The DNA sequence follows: TGTGCCAGCAGCTTCCAGGAGGGGATGGGCTATGGCTACACCTTC. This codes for CASSFQEGMGYGYTF.